These 21 T cell receptor beta chains were sequenced from one sample in a study of graft-versus-host responses after intestinal transplantation. TCRdb's table, derived via immunoSEQ multiplex PCR, lists solely in-frame clones and lacks some. The top ten clones hold approximately 1.5% of a sample with roughly 60,000 clones, 85% to 90% of them seen once. This material consisted of PBMCs, taken 26 days after transplant. The receptors derive from a human patient who received an intestinal transplant, so some T cells may come from the graft donor.

J is TRBJ2-3 and V is TRBV4-2, with 8 bases fitting TRBD2. The length of the CDR3 is 17 residues. Looked up from germline, CDR1 is LGHNA and CDR2 is YNFKEQ. The trim removed 0 bases at V and 5 bases at J, leaving 10 bases unmatched. The CDR3 reads CASSQDASGRILDTQYF. The CDR3, as DNA: TGTGCCAGCAGCCAAGACGCTAGCGGGCGGATCTTAGATACGCAGTATTTT.

J is TRBJ2-1 and V is TRBV10-1; 8 nucleotides agree with TRBD2. Unmatched junction bases numbered 9, after V lost 0 bases and J lost 14 bases. The CDR3 extends over 14 amino acids. The germline V gene has CDR1 WNHNN and CDR2 SYGVQD (reference sequence). Here the CDR3 DNA reads TGCGCCAGCAGTGAGTCGGGAGCGGGAGAGTATAAGTTCTTC. It yields the protein CASSESGAGEYKFF.

About this clone itself: The junction does not match germline at one end; this may be a read error. The chain carries TRBV7-7 and TRBJ2-5, with TRBD1 matching 9 bases. The CDR3 has 14 amino acids. Germline CDR1 SSHAT, CDR2 FNYEAQ (reference sequence). The CDR3 region has the DNA TGTGCTAGCAGCCCCGGACAGGGGCAAGAGACCCAGTACTTC. Translated, it gives CASSPGQGQETQYF.

This chain links TRBV27 with TRBJ2-7, with 8 bases matching TRBD1. The CDR3 is made up of 15 amino acids. Germline V gene lookup returns CDR1 MNHEY and CDR2 SMNVEV (reference sequence). V lost 5 bases to trimming and J lost 3 bases; unmatched junction nucleotides: 9. CDR3 region: CASSHGRGPYYEQYF. The CDR3 coding sequence is TGTGCCAGCAGTCACGGCAGGGGGCCTTACTACGAGCAGTACTTC.

CDR3 protein: CASSLDWGDYNEQFF. The DNA for the CDR3 is TGCGCCAGCAGCTTGGATTGGGGGGACTACAATGAGCAGTTCTTC. The V call is TRBV5-1, the J call TRBJ2-1, with a weak D call TRBD2 (6 bases). In germline, CDR1 is SGHRS, CDR2 YFSETQ. The CDR3 sequence is 15 residues long. The V end lost 0 bases, the J end lost 3 bases, and 10 bases lay between the germline ends.

Only one count was recorded for this clone. The chain employs TRBV29-1 and TRBJ1-2; 7 positions agree with TRBD1. The germline CDR1 and CDR2 sequences are SQVTM and ANQGSEA. The J segment lost 2 bases and the V segment lost 3 bases, leaving 9 bases of the junction unmatched. The CDR3 runs 15 residues. The CDR3 region has the DNA TGCAGCGTTGAGAAAGGGACAGACTCAAACTATGGCTACACCTTC. The encoded protein is CSVEKGTDSNYGYTF.

V and J are TRBV27 and TRBJ2-4; 12 nucleotides line up with TRBD2. The junction had 6 bases not matched to a gene; V was cut back by 6 bases and J by 6 bases. The CDR3 runs 15 residues. CDR1 and CDR2 from the germline V gene are MNHEY and SMNVEV (reference sequence). The CDR3 spells CASRLAGGFGNIQYF. CDR3 DNA sequence: TGTGCCAGCAGACTAGCGGGGGGATTCGGAAACATTCAGTACTTC.

This clone came up a few times. The chain recombines TRBV13 with TRBJ1-3; perhaps TRBD1 as D (6 bases). Trimming stripped 1 base from V and 0 bases from J, with 10 bases between. Germline values: CDR1 PRHDT, CDR2 FYEKMQ (reference sequence). This CDR3 spans 16 amino acids. The CDR3 loop is CASSLEGTSSGNTIYF. The DNA for the CDR3 is TGTGCCAGCAGCTTAGAAGGGACAAGCTCTGGAAACACCATATATTTT.

This chain uses TRBV9 with TRBJ2-3; 7 bases line up with TRBD2. V shed 2 bases, J shed 0 bases, and the junction held 9 bases outside the gene matches. Per the germline V gene, CDR1 is SGDLS and CDR2 is YYNGEE. There are 17 residues in the CDR3. This CDR3 is CASSVNRSGDSTDTQYF. CDR3 DNA: TGTGCCAGCAGCGTCAATCGCAGCGGGGACAGCACAGATACGCAGTATTTT. The full variable domain, completed using reference TRBV9 and TRBJ2-3, is DSGVTQTPKHLITATGQRVTLRCSPRSGDLSVYWYQQSLDQGLQFLIQYYNGEERAKGNILERFSAQQFPDLHSELNLSSLELGDSALYFCASSVNRSGDSTDTQYFGPGTRLTVL.

The chain has TRBV9 and TRBJ2-3; TRBD1 aligns across 10 bases. This CDR3 comprises 17 residues. Germline assignment: CDR1 SGDLS and CDR2 YYNGEE. After removal of 4 bases from V and 0 bases from J, the junction contained 8 bases not matched to a gene. CDR3 sequence reads: CASSPTGQGPSTDTQYF. In nucleotides, the CDR3 is TGTGCCAGCAGCCCCACGGGACAGGGGCCGAGCACAGATACGCAGTATTTT.

The rearrangement links TRBV10-3 to TRBJ2-7; TRBD2 agrees at 9 bases. The germline gives CDR1 ENHRY, CDR2 SYGVKD. V lost 6 bases, J lost 0 bases, and 6 bases stayed unmatched. The CDR3 consists of 15 residues. DNA of the CDR3: TGTGCCATCAGGCAGACTAGCGGAGGCTCCTACGAGCAGTACTTC. It encodes CAIRQTSGGSYEQYF.

J is TRBJ2-3 and V is TRBV4-1; 7 nucleotides match TRBD2. Germline-derived CDR1 and CDR2 are MGHRA and YSYEKL. The CDR3 spans 16 residues. The J segment lost 1 base and the V segment lost 5 bases, leaving 9 bases of the junction unmatched. CDR3: CASSSSTSPRTDTQYF. The CDR3 region has the DNA TGCGCCAGCAGCTCCTCGACTAGCCCCCGCACAGATACGCAGTATTTT.

The V gene is TRBV6-1, the J gene TRBJ2-3; the D gene is possibly TRBD2 (6 bases). Looked up from germline, CDR1 is MNHNS and CDR2 is SASEGT. This CDR3 region has 15 residues. Trimming shortened V by 0 bases and J by 0 bases, and 7 bases separated the two germline ends. The CDR3: CASSEADYSTDTQYF. The CDR3 DNA reads as TGTGCCAGCAGTGAAGCGGACTATAGCACAGATACGCAGTATTTT.

This clone appeared a single time. This chain connects TRBV15 to TRBJ2-1; TRBD1 might be the D (5 bases). The V and J ends lost 0 bases and 5 bases respectively, with 11 bases between them. In germline, CDR1 is LNHNV, CDR2 YYDKDF (reference sequence). This CDR3 region has 15 residues. DNA of the CDR3: TGTGCCACCAGCAGAGACAGGGAAGGCGACAATGAGCAGTTCTTC. This codes for CATSRDREGDNEQFF.

The rearrangement uses TRBV20-1 and TRBJ2-5; weak D call: TRBD1 (5 bases). This CDR3 is built from 10 residues. Deletions cut 5 bases from V and 5 bases from J, with 6 bases between. From germline, CDR1 is DFQATT and CDR2 SNEGSKA (reference sequence). The CDR3 loop reads CSAYRETQYF. The DNA of the CDR3 is TGCAGTGCTTACAGGGAGACCCAGTACTTC.

The CDR3 is CASSKVLFQETQYF. CDR3 DNA: TGTGCCAGTAGTAAAGTACTTTTCCAAGAGACCCAGTACTTC. The chain has TRBV19 and TRBJ2-5; D is uncertain. Germline loops: CDR1 LNHDA, CDR2 SQIVND (reference sequence). Trimming took 4 bases from V and 1 from J, leaving 10 bases between them. This CDR3 spans 14 amino acids.

The chain joins TRBV5-1 to TRBJ2-2, with 7 bases identical to TRBD2. There are 15 residues in the CDR3. Trimming removed 2 bases from V and 5 bases from J; junction bases left unmatched: 6. CDR1 and CDR2 (germline): SGHRS, YFSETQ. This chain's CDR3 is CASSFGGGPTGELFF. DNA for the CDR3: TGCGCCAGCAGCTTTGGCGGGGGACCTACCGGGGAGCTGTTTTTT.

The chain has TRBV28 and TRBJ2-7, with 7 nucleotides matching TRBD1. Per germline, CDR1 MDHEN and CDR2 SYDVKM. The CDR3 runs to 12 residues. With V trimmed by 8 bases and J by 4 bases, 5 bases remained unmatched. The CDR3 here is CASGDRLYEQYV. DNA of the CDR3: TGTGCCAGCGGGGACAGACTATACGAGCAGTACGTC.

This chain joins TRBV7-8 and TRBJ1-4; 8 positions match TRBD1. Losses at the gene ends were 0 bases for V and 7 bases for J; bases not matched to a gene: 4. CDR3 size: 15 residues. Germline CDR1 and CDR2: SGHVS and FQNEAQ. CDR3: CASSLARTGREKLFF. The CDR3 DNA reads as TGTGCCAGCAGCTTAGCTAGGACAGGGCGTGAAAAACTGTTTTTT.

The V and J genes are TRBV28 and TRBJ1-6; D is unclear. Germline CDR1 is MDHEN and CDR2 is SYDVKM. The CDR3 is 14 amino acids. V was trimmed by 6 bases and J by 7 bases, leaving 13 bases between them. The CDR3 here is CASSLFGLNSPLHF. The CDR3 DNA is TGTGCCAGCAGCCTCTTTGGGCTGAATTCACCCCTCCACTTT.

This chain connects TRBV28 to TRBJ1-2, with 9 bases identical to TRBD1. The CDR3 runs to 19 residues. The germline V gene has CDR1 MDHEN and CDR2 SYDVKM. With V trimmed by 5 bases and J by 0 bases, 16 bases remained unmatched. In DNA, the CDR3 is TGTGCCAGCAGTAACAGGGGGCTCCTCCTTGGGGGTCCTAACTATGGCTACACCTTC. Translation gives CASSNRGLLLGGPNYGYTF.